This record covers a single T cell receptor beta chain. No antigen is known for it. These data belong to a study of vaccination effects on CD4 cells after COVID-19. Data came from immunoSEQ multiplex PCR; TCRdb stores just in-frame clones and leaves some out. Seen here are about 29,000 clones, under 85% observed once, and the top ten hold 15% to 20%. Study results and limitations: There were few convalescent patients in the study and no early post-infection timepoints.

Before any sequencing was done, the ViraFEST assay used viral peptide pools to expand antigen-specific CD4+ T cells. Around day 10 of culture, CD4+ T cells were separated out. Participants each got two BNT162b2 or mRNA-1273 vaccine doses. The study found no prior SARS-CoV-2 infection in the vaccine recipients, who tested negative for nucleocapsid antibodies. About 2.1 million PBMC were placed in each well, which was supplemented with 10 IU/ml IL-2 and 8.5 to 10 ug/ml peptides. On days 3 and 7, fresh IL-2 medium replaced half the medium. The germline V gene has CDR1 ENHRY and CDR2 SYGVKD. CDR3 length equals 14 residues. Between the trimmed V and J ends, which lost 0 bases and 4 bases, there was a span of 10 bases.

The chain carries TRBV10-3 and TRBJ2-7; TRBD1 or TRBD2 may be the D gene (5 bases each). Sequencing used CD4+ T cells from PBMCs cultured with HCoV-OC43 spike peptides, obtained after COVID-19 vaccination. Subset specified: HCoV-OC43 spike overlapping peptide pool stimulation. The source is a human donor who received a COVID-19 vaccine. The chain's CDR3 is CAISESPEGYEQYF. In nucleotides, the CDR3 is TGTGCCATCAGTGAGTCCCCAGAGGGGTACGAGCAGTACTTC.